This TCR beta chain was captured in a study of blood T cell repertoires in COVID-19 (TCRdb year 2020). Regarding the study in general: Samples from collaborators originated in the United States, Italy and Spain and spanned both the acute and convalescent phases of COVID-19. The material from the prospective study consisted of cDNA or gDNA derived from T cells, B-cell-depleted T cells, or PBMCs. A freely available public database, intended as a resource for researchers studying the immune response to SARS-CoV-2, is where the repertoires were released. The samples were drawn from the first 160 participants of the ongoing ImmuneRACE study and from 950 to 1,500 subjects provided by 6 global collaborators. Subjects who had been exposed to COVID-19, were actively infected with it, or had recovered from it provided the deeply sampled blood TCRbeta repertoires that made up the dataset. Nearly every sample came with metadata listing a de-identified subject ID, COVID-19 status, age in years and sex. Where HLA class I and class II types were available, the types were taken from metadata supplied by the sample provider, not from assay-based typing. On the study overall, not on this receptor specifically: The quantity of clinical and demographic metadata differed by source and by participant and was supplied without curation.

TCRbeta CDR3 regions were amplified from genomic DNA by means of the immunoSEQ Assay, a bias-controlled multiplex PCR. The authors' analysis ran thus. The number of nucleated cells in each sample was estimated by amplification of reference gene primers within the assay. To quantify the absolute abundance of each unique TCRbeta CDR3 rearrangement, sequence reads were collapsed and filtered. Productive Simpson clonality was computed per sample as the square root of Simpson's diversity index over productive rearrangements. In TCRdb, the immuneACCESS table is reduced to in-frame sequences with V and J assigned. These tables do not hold every clone; where another copy was compared, an unresolved V gene accounts for under half, and the others remain unexplained. The DNA was the basis for D and trimming; V, J and clone size are from that table. For this sample the table gives about 160,000 clones, of which 80% were detected only once. Clones ranked in the top ten supply nearly 3.5% of the sample.

CDR1 and CDR2 were assigned from the germline V gene (reference sequence) as LNHDA and SQIVND. Deletion took 3 bases off V and 7 bases off J, with a span of 6 bases between the germline ends. The CDR3 goes from the cysteine to the phenylalanine over 12 residues. Only the CDR3 DNA is retained, 36 bases long and in frame from the first base. A note on this clone: The antigen it recognizes is unknown. No base quality values were provided; no much bigger clone lies one nucleotide off.

Participants in the prospective study were enrolled through a virtual design, were aged about 18 to 100 years, and lived in 24 United States geographic areas. Cohort assignment in the prospective study relied on participant-reported clinical history from a screening survey and a study questionnaire. ImmuneRACE Cohort 3 recovered participants were defined by two consecutive negative NP/OP PCR tests, healthcare professional clearance, or symptom resolution. In the prospective study, whole blood, serum and a nasopharyngeal or oropharyngeal swab were collected from each participant by mobile phlebotomists. Participants in the prospective study had the option to provide additional blood draws and questionnaires over an approximately 2-month period. Before DNA extraction, blood samples from the prospective study were shipped at room temperature or frozen.

Input material: PBMCs or T cells enriched from blood (not recorded which). The chain joins TRBV19 to TRBJ2-2, with the identity of the D gene unclear. The TCR sequence derives from an older woman who had recovered from COVID-19. The bases are TGTGCCAGTAGTATGCAGCGCGGGGAGCTGTTTTTT. It translates as CASSMQRGELFF.